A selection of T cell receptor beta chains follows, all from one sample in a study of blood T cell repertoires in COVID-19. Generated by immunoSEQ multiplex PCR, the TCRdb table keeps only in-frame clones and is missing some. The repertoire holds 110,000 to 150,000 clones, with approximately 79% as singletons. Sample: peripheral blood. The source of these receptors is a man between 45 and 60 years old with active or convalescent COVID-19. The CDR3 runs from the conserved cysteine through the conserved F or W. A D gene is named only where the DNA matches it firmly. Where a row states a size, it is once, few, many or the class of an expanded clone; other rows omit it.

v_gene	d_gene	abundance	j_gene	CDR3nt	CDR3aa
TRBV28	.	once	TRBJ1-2	TGTGCCAGCAGTTTATCGGGGGGGCCGGACTATGGCTACACCTTC	CASSLSGGPDYGYTF
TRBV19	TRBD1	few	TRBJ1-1	TGTGCCAGTAGTAAGCGGCAGGGGGCCTCTATGAACACTGAAGCTTTCTTT	CASSKRQGASMNTEAFF
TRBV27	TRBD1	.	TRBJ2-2	TGTGCCAGCAAGCGGACAGGGGCGAACACCGGGGAGCTGTTTTTT	CASKRTGANTGELFF
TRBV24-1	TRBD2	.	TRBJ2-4	TGTGCCACAGGTGCGGGAGAGGAAGCCAAAAACATTCAGTACTTC	CATGAGEEAKNIQYF
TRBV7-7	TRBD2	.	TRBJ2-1	TGTGCTAGCAGCTCCCTCCCCGGGACTAGCGGTTACAATGAGCAGTTCTTC	CASSSLPGTSGYNEQFF
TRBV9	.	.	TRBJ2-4	TGTGCCAGCAGCGTAGGAGGAGGGGACATTCAGTACTTC	CASSVGGGDIQYF
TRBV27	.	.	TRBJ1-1	TGTGCCAGCAGTTTATTATTGCCGGGAGGAGTAGCTGAAGCTTTCTTT	CASSLLLPGGVAEAFF
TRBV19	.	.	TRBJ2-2	TGTGCCAGTATACAGGGCACCACCGGGGAGCTGTTTTTT	CASIQGTTGELFF
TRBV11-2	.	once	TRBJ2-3	TGTGCCAGCAGCTTAGATCCAGGGTTTACAGATACGCAGTATTTT	CASSLDPGFTDTQYF
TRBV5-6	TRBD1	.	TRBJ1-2	TGTGCCAGCAGCACCGGGACAGGGGCGTGGGGCTACACCTTC	CASSTGTGAWGYTF
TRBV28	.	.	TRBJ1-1	TGTGCCAGCAGTTTGGCAGGGTACACTGAAGCTTTCTTT	CASSLAGYTEAFF
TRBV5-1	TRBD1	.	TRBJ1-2	TGCGCCAGCAGCCCGGCCACAGGGGACTATGGCTACACCTTC	CASSPATGDYGYTF
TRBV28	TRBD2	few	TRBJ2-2	TGTGCCAGCAGTCCAAGCGGGATAAGCACCGGGGAGCTGTTTTTT	CASSPSGISTGELFF
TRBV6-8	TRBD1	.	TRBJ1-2	TGTGCCAGCAGACGGGACAGGTGGGACTATGGCTACACCTTC	CASRRDRWDYGYTF
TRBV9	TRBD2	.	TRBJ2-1	TGTGCCAGCACTATAACCCGTCTAGCGGGAGTAGATGAGCAGTTCTTC	CASTITRLAGVDEQFF
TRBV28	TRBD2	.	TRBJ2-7	TGTGCCAGCAGTTTACCTGGACTAGGCGAGCAGTACTTC	CASSLPGLGEQYF
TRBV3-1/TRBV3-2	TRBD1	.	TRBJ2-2	TGTGCCAGCAGCGCCACAGGGGGCGCGAACACCGGGGAGCTGTTTTTT	CASSATGGANTGELFF
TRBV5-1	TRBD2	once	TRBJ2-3	TGCGCCAGCAGCTTGGTTAGCGGGATTACTAGCACAGATACGCAGTATTTT	CASSLVSGITSTDTQYF
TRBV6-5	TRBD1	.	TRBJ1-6	TGTGCCAGCAGTCGTACAGGGGGCGAGTCACCCCTCCACTTT	CASSRTGGESPLHF
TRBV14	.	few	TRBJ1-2	TGTGCCAGCAGCCAAGTGACAGGTAGAGCTGGCTACACCTTC	CASSQVTGRAGYTF
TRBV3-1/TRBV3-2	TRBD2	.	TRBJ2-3	TGTGCCAGCAGCCAAGAACCTAGCGGGAGGGCCTGGGATACGCAGTATTTT	CASSQEPSGRAWDTQYF
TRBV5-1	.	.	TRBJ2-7	TGCGCCAGCAGCTCGAGCGGCACCTACGAGCAGTACTTC	CASSSSGTYEQYF
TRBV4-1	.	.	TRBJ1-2	TGCGCCAGCAGCCAAGATGCGACGGGGAACTATGGCTACACCTTC	CASSQDATGNYGYTF
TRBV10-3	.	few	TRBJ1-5	TGTGCCATCAGTGGTAGGGGTAGCAATCAGCCCCAGCATTTT	CAISGRGSNQPQHF
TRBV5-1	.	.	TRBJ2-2	TGCGCCAGCAGCCAGCGACAGCAAAACACCGGGGAGCTGTTTTTT	CASSQRQQNTGELFF
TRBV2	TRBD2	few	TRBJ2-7	TGTGCCAGCAGTTGGACTAGCTCGGGGAACGAGCAGTACTTC	CASSWTSSGNEQYF
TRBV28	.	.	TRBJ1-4	TGTGCCAGCAGGGGGGCGAATGAAAAACTGTTTTTT	CASRGANEKLFF
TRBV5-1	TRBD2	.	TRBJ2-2	TGCGCCAGCAGCTTGGTACGGGAGGTCTACACCGGGGAGCTGTTTTTT	CASSLVREVYTGELFF